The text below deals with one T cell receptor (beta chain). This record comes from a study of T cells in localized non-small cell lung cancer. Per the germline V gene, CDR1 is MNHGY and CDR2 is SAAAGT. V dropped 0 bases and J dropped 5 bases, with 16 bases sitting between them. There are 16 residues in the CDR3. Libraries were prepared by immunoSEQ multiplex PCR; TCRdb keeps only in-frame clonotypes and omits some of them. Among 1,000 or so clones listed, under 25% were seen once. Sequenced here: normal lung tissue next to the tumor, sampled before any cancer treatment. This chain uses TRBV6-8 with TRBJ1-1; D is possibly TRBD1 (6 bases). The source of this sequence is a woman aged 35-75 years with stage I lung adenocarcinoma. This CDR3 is CASSYSLGPQGTEAFF. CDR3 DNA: TGTGCCAGCAGTTACTCGCTCGGGCCCCAGGGGACTGAAGCTTTCTTT.